Listed below are T cell receptor beta chains from one sample, sequenced in a study of HIV-infected patients and healthy controls. Via MiXCR, TCRdb re-called the 5' RACE reads, giving one row per CDR3 protein. The sample holds approximately 11,000 distinct CDR3 sequences; 5.5% to 7% are singletons and the top ten take 25% to 30%. The material was blood, obtained during antiretroviral therapy. The receptors derive from an adult with HIV infection. The donor label of this sample is uncertain. CDR3s include the opening cysteine and the closing phenylalanine or tryptophan. The D gene is left open where the match is weak. Size is omitted from some rows. Given values are once, few, many or a class for expanded clones.

abundance	v_gene	j_gene	d_gene	len	CDR3nt	CDR3aa
many	TRBV15	TRBJ1-1	-	17	TGTGCCACCAGCAGAGATCCCCGGACGGGGGTAAGGTCTGAAGCTTTCTTT	CATSRDPRTGVRSEAFF
many	TRBV2	TRBJ2-2	-	13	TGTGCCAGCACCAGGGATGCCACCGGGGAGCTGTTTTTT	CASTRDATGELFF
many	TRBV19	TRBJ1-2	TRBD1	16	TGTGCCAGTAGTCCATACGAGGACAGGGGAAACTATGGCTACACCTTC	CASSPYEDRGNYGYTF
many	TRBV14	TRBJ2-3	-	16	TGTGCCAGCAGCCAAGTTGGGGGGTCTAGCACAGATACGCAGTATTTT	CASSQVGGSSTDTQYF
many	TRBV3-1	TRBJ2-7	-	11	TGTGCCAGCAGCCAGGGCCCTTTGAGTTACTTC	CASSQGPLSYF
few	TRBV13	TRBJ1-1	-	13	TGTGCCAGCAGCTTAAATTCGCGGGCTGAAGCTTTCTTT	CASSLNSRAEAFF
few	TRBV11-2	TRBJ2-7	TRBD2	18	TGTGCCAGCAGCTTCGGGACTAGCGGGAGAGGAGTGGAGTACGAGCAGTACTTC	CASSFGTSGRGVEYEQYF
many	TRBV7-8	TRBJ2-3	TRBD2	17	TGTGCCAGCAGCCCACGCCCCTCCGCGGGAGTCACAGATACGCAGTATTTT	CASSPRPSAGVTDTQYF
few	TRBV29-1	TRBJ2-3	TRBD1	15	TGCAGCGGATTAGCCGGGACAGGACGTACAGATACGCAGTATTTT	CSGLAGTGRTDTQYF
many	TRBV5-6	TRBJ1-5	TRBD1	16	TGTGCCAGCAGCTTGACAGGGGGCGCGGGCAATCAGCCCCAGCATTTT	CASSLTGGAGNQPQHF
many	TRBV10-3	TRBJ1-1	TRBD1	13	TGTGCCATCAGGGGAGCAGGGGGAACTGAAGCTTTCTTT	CAIRGAGGTEAFF
many	TRBV11-2	TRBJ2-7	TRBD2	12	TGTGCCAGCAGCTTGACTAGCGGCGAGCAGTACTTC	CASSLTSGEQYF
many	TRBV20-1	TRBJ2-2	TRBD1	15	TGCAGTGCTAGGGAAAAGACGACAGGGACCGGGGAGCTGTTTTTT	CSAREKTTGTGELFF
many	TRBV12-3/TRBV12-4	TRBJ1-1	TRBD1	12	TGTGCCAGCAGAACAGGGGACACTGAAGCTTTCTTT	CASRTGDTEAFF
many	TRBV6-5	TRBJ1-5	-	14	TGTGCCAGCAGTTCTCTCGGGGGCAATCAGCCCCAGCATTTT	CASSSLGGNQPQHF
medium-sized	TRBV7-3	TRBJ2-2	TRBD2	13	TGTGCCAGCAGCCGACTAGCTTATGGGGAGCTGTTTTTT	CASSRLAYGELFF
many	TRBV6-6	TRBJ2-1	-	15	TGTGCCAGCAGTTACTCGCGGGGGCGTTCCGATGAGCAGTTCTTC	CASSYSRGRSDEQFF
many	TRBV20-1	TRBJ2-5	TRBD2	18	TGCAGTGCCAGAAGGGATTTTGTTAGCGGGAGTATACGTGAGACCCAGTACTTC	CSARRDFVSGSIRETQYF
medium-sized	TRBV3-1	TRBJ2-3	-	12	TGTGCCAGCAGCCAAGCCACAGATACGCAGTATTTT	CASSQATDTQYF
few	TRBV12-3/TRBV12-4	TRBJ1-4	-	13	TGTGCCAGCAGCGGACAGCTTAATGAAAAACTGTTTTTT	CASSGQLNEKLFF
many	TRBV7-2	TRBJ1-1	-	14	TGTGCCAGCAGCTCCTATCAAAACAAGGCTGAAGCTTTCTTT	CASSSYQNKAEAFF
medium-sized	TRBV14	TRBJ2-1	TRBD1	16	TGTGCCAGCAGCCGGATCCCGGGACAGGGTGACAATGAGCAGTTCTTC	CASSRIPGQGDNEQFF
many	TRBV29-1	TRBJ1-1	TRBD1	14	TGCAGCGTCACAGGGGGCGAGGCGGACACTGAAGCTTTCTTT	CSVTGGEADTEAFF
many	TRBV7-2	TRBJ2-3	-	14	TGTGCCAGCAGCTCCCAGTCTGGTAGGGATACGCAGTATTTT	CASSSQSGRDTQYF
many	TRBV10-1	TRBJ2-4	-	17	TGCGCCAGCAGTGAGTCCGGGGCAGGTCGAAAACAACACATTCAGTACTTC	CASSESGAGRKQHIQYF
few	TRBV3-1	TRBJ2-5	TRBD2	14	TGTGCCAGCAGGCACCCAGGACTAGAAGAGACCCAGTACTTC	CASRHPGLEETQYF
many	TRBV7-2	TRBJ2-5	-	16	TGTGCCAGCAGCACCCGCGGGACATCGTACCAAGAGACCCAGTACTTC	CASSTRGTSYQETQYF
many	TRBV19	TRBJ2-1	-	14	TGTGCCAGTAGTATCGGGAGAGGTTTAGGTGAGCAGTTCTTC	CASSIGRGLGEQFF
many	TRBV6-5	TRBJ1-1	-	15	TGTGCCAGCAGCCAGCACCGGGACGGAAACACTGAAGCTTTCTTT	CASSQHRDGNTEAFF
-	TRBV6-4	TRBJ2-3	TRBD2	15	TGTGCCAGCAGTGAAGGTAGCGGGGGCACAGATACGCAGTATTTT	CASSEGSGGTDTQYF
many	TRBV19	TRBJ1-5	-	18	TGTGCCAGTAGTATAGGCCCCGAAGGGGTACTCTTAAATCAGCCCCAGCATTTT	CASSIGPEGVLLNQPQHF
many	TRBV2	TRBJ2-3	-	12	TGTGCCAGCAGCCACGGCACAGATACGCAGTATTTT	CASSHGTDTQYF
many	TRBV12-3/TRBV12-4	TRBJ1-1	TRBD1	15	TGTGCCAGCAGGGAAAACGGACAGGGGAGGTCTGAAGCTTTCTTT	CASRENGQGRSEAFF
-	TRBV7-9	TRBJ1-1	-	15	TGTGCCAGCAGCACCGGGCAACCGGGGAGGACTGAAGCTTTCTTT	CASSTGQPGRTEAFF
many	TRBV5-1	TRBJ2-5	-	15	TGCGCCAGCAGCACCAGACAGGAGGGCGGATGGACCCAGTACTTC	CASSTRQEGGWTQYF
many	TRBV25-1	TRBJ1-2	TRBD1	14	TGTGCCAGCAGTGAGGCAGGGGGCCACTATGGCTACACCTTC	CASSEAGGHYGYTF
many	TRBV6-2/TRBV6-3	TRBJ2-1	TRBD2	16	TGTGCCAGCAGTCAACCGCTAGCGGGGAGCTACAATGAGCAGTTCTTC	CASSQPLAGSYNEQFF
many	TRBV7-2	TRBJ2-1	TRBD1	16	TGTGCCAGCAGCTTAGGGGACAGGGGCCCCTACAATGAGCAGTTCTTC	CASSLGDRGPYNEQFF
medium-sized	TRBV7-6	TRBJ1-4	-	15	TGTGCCAGCAGCTTAGACAGCGCAACTAATGAAAAACTGTTTTTT	CASSLDSATNEKLFF
many	TRBV7-6	TRBJ1-1	-	13	TGTGCCAGCAGCTTATCGGCGAGGACTGAAGCTTTCTTT	CASSLSARTEAFF
many	TRBV6-2/TRBV6-3	TRBJ1-5	-	15	TGTGCCAGCACCCCCGGGCGGGGTCGGCGGCAGCCCCAGCATTTT	CASTPGRGRRQPQHF
many	TRBV2	TRBJ2-2	-	15	TGTGCCAGCAGTGAGGAACTCCCCAGCACCGGGGAGCTGTTTTTT	CASSEELPSTGELFF
many	TRBV7-2	TRBJ2-6	-	15	TGTGCCAGCAGCCTAGGGGGCTCTGGGGCCAACGTCCTGACTTTC	CASSLGGSGANVLTF
many	TRBV19	TRBJ2-1	TRBD1	14	TGTGCCAGTAGTGCGACAGGGGGCCCCGATGAGCAGTTCTTC	CASSATGGPDEQFF
many	TRBV12-3/TRBV12-4	TRBJ2-7	TRBD2	13	TGTGCCAGCAGTCCCAGCGGGGATTCCGAGCAGTACTTC	CASSPSGDSEQYF
medium-sized	TRBV6-5	TRBJ2-3	-	16	TGTGCCAGCAGTTACTCCGAGGGTCTTAGCACAGATACGCAGTATTTT	CASSYSEGLSTDTQYF
many	TRBV12-3/TRBV12-4	TRBJ1-4	-	11	TGTGCCAGCAGTTTAAGTGAAAAACTGTTTTTT	CASSLSEKLFF
many	TRBV19	TRBJ2-1	-	15	TGTGCCAGTAGTAGGTCCCTGAGGGGGGTGAATGAGCAGTTCTTC	CASSRSLRGVNEQFF
few	TRBV6-6	TRBJ2-5	-	13	TGTGCCAGCAGTCCCCGGGACAAGGAGACCCAGTACTTC	CASSPRDKETQYF
many	TRBV6-6	TRBJ2-1	-	15	TGTGCCAGCAGGGGGGGCGGAGCGGGCTACAATGAGCAGTTCTTC	CASRGGGAGYNEQFF
many	TRBV7-9	TRBJ1-1	-	10	TGTGCCACTCGAATTGGAGAAGCTTTCTTT	CATRIGEAFF
many	TRBV12-3/TRBV12-4	TRBJ1-1	TRBD1	16	TGTGCCAGCAGTCCAACATCCCAGGCAGGGGGGATCGAAGCTTTCTTT	CASSPTSQAGGIEAFF
many	TRBV7-9	TRBJ2-3	-	16	TGTGCCAGCAGCCTCGACCGAACAACTAGCACAGATACGCAGTATTTT	CASSLDRTTSTDTQYF
many	TRBV14	TRBJ1-1	-	19	TGTGCCAGCAGCCATCGATTCTGGGAGGAATGGAGGTCGAACACTGAAGCTTTCTTT	CASSHRFWEEWRSNTEAFF
many	TRBV6-1	TRBJ1-5	-	15	TGTGCCAGCAGTGAAGGGGTACGAGGAAATCAGCCCCAGCATTTT	CASSEGVRGNQPQHF
many	TRBV24-1	TRBJ1-5	TRBD1	17	TGTGCCACCAGTGATGCCGGACAGGGCTTCGGCAATCAGCCCCAGCATTTT	CATSDAGQGFGNQPQHF
many	TRBV20-1	TRBJ2-5	-	13	TGCAGTGCCAGGGGAGTGGGGGAAGAGACCCAGTACTTC	CSARGVGEETQYF